This T cell receptor (beta chain) is from a study of T cells in Graves' hyperthyroidism and ophthalmopathy. This clonotype has more than one count but fewer than ten. The CDR3 has 16 amino acids. CDR1 is KGHSH and CDR2 is LQKENI in the germline V gene. V lost 2 bases and J 8 bases, leaving 19 bases between the germline ends. RNA transcripts yielded amplified TCR beta CDR3 regions. A first-round RT-PCR of the TCR CDR3 used the HTBI primer set. MiXCR, applied by TCRdb to the multiplex PCR reads, yields one record per CDR3 protein. The table has about 290,000 distinct CDR3 sequences, 16% seen once; the top ten hold around a third.

This chain uses TRBV18 with TRBJ1-5; no reliable D call. The material sequenced was blood. The clonotype comes from a man between 25 and 39 years old with Graves' hyperthyroidism. CDR3 DNA sequence: TGTGCCAGCTCACCATTTGTGGTGGCGCCCAAGGAGCCCCAGCATTTT. Its protein is CASSPFVVAPKEPQHF. The full variable domain, in which reference TRBV18 and TRBJ1-5 provide the parts outside the CDR3, is NAGVMQNPRHLVRRRGQEARLRCSPMKGHSHVYWYRQLPEEGLKFMVYLQKENIIDESGMPKERFSAEFPKEGPSILRIQQVVRGDSAAYFCASSPFVVAPKEPQHFGDGTRLSIL.